This T cell receptor (beta chain) was recorded in a study of T cell repertoires in cytomegalovirus infection. Germline lookup yields CDR1 SGHTA and CDR2 FQGNSA. V was clipped by 5 bases and J by 2 bases, with 9 bases between them. The length of the CDR3 is 14 residues. This clonotype was counted many times. TCRdb ran MiXCR on the reads and lists one entry per CDR3 protein. The table lists roughly 320,000 distinct CDR3 sequences, over 7.5% of them singletons, with roughly 4.5% in the top ten. Sequenced input: PBMCs. The rearrangement joins TRBV7-2 to TRBJ1-4; perhaps TRBD1 as D (5 bases). This TCR came from a human donor in good health (CMV status not recorded). Some clones in this sample may be carry-over from other donors' samples. The CDR3 here is CASSPEGTNEKLFF. The CDR3 DNA reads as TGTGCCAGCAGCCCGGAGGGGACTAATGAAAAACTGTTTTTT.